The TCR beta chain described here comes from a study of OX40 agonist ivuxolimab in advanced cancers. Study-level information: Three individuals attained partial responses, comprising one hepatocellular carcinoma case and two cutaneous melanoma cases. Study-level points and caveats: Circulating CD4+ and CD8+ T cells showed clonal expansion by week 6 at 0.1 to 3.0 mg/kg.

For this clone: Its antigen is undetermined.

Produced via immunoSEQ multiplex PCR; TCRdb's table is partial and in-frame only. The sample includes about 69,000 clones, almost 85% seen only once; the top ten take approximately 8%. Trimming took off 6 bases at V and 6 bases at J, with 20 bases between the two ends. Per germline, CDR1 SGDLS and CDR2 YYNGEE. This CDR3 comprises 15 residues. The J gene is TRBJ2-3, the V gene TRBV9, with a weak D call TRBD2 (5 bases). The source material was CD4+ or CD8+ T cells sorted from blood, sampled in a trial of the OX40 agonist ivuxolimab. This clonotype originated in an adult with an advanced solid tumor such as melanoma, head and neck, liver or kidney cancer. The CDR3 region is CASTRGSREWDTQYF. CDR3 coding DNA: TGTGCCAGCACCCGTGGTTCCCGGGAATGGGATACGCAGTATTTT.